This TCR beta chain was obtained from a study of beta chain features in type 1 diabetes. The CDR3 runs 12 residues. The ends were cut back, 0 bases at V and 7 bases at J, with 6 bases in the middle. Germline V gene lookup returns CDR1 MNHEY and CDR2 SVGAGI. Isolated RNA was reverse transcribed in full, so expressed TCRB transcripts were sequenced. Clones were read by immunoSEQ multiplex PCR, and TCRdb kept only the in-frame ones, dropping some. The sample records more than 300,000 clones, roughly 8% being singletons. V usage is TRBV6-5 and J usage is TRBJ2-5; D is unresolved. This clonotype originated in a woman aged 18-30 years in good health. Sequenced material: central memory CD4+ T cells from blood. The CDR3 nucleotides read TGTGCCAGCAGTTACTCGAGCGTGACCCAGTACTTC. This translates into CASSYSSVTQYF.